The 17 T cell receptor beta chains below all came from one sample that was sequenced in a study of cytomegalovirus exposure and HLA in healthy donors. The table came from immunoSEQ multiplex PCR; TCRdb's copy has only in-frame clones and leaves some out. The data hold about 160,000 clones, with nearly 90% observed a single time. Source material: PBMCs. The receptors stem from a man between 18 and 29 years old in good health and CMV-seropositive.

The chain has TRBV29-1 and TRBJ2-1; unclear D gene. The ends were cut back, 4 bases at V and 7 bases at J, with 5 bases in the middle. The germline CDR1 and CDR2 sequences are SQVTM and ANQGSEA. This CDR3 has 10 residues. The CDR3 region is CSVGHNEQFF. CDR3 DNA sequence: TGCAGCGTTGGACATAATGAGCAGTTCTTC.

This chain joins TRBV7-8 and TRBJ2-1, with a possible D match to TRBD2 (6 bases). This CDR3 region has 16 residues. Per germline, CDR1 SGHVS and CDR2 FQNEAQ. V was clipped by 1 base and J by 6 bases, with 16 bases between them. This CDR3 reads CASSLVTRGMGNEQFF. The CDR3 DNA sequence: TGTGCCAGCAGCTTAGTCACGCGCGGGATGGGCAATGAGCAGTTCTTC. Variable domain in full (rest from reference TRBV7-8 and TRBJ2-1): GAGVSQSPRYKVAKRGQDVALRCDPISGHVSLFWYQQALGQGPEFLTYFQNEAQLDKSGLPSDRFFAERPEGSVSTLKIQRTQQEDSAVYLCASSLVTRGMGNEQFFGPGTRLTVL.

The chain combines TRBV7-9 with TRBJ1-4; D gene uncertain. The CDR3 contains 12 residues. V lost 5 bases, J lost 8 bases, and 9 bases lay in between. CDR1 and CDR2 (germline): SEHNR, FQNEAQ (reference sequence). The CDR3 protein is CASSQTEEKLFF. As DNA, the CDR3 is TGTGCCAGCAGCCAAACAGAGGAAAAACTGTTTTTT.

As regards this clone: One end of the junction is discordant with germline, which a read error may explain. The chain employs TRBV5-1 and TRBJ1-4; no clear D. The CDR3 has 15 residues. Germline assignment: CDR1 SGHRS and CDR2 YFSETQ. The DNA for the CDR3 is TGCGCCAGCCGCTTGGCCCCGTTAACTAATGAAAAACTGTTTTTT. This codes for CASRLAPLTNEKLFF.

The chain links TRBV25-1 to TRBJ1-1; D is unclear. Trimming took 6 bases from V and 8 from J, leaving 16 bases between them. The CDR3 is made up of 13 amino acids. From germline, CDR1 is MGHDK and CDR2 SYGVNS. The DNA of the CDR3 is TGTGCCAGCAGGGAGGGCCGGCTTTTGGAAGCTTTCTTT. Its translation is CASREGRLLEAFF. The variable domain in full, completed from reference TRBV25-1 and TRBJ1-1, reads EADIYQTPRYLVIGTGKKITLECSQTMGHDKMYWYQQDPGMELHLIHYSYGVNSTEKGDLSSESTVSRIRTEHFPLTLESARPSHTSQYLCASREGRLLEAFFGQGTRLTVV.

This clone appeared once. The CDR3 loop reads CASSIAVGGYTF. CDR3 DNA sequence: TGTGCCAGTAGTATAGCTGTCGGTGGCTACACCTTC. The rearrangement links TRBV19 to TRBJ1-2; D unclear. From germline, CDR1 is LNHDA and CDR2 SQIVND (reference sequence). This CDR3 spans 12 amino acids. V shed 1 base and J shed 7 bases, with 7 bases lying between them. Drawing the rest from reference TRBV19 and TRBJ1-2, the complete variable domain is DGGITQSPKYLFRKEGQNVTLSCEQNLNHDAMYWYRQDPGQGLRLIYYSQIVNDFQKGDIAEGYSVSREKKESFPLTVTSAQKNPTAFYLCASSIAVGGYTFGSGTRLTVV.

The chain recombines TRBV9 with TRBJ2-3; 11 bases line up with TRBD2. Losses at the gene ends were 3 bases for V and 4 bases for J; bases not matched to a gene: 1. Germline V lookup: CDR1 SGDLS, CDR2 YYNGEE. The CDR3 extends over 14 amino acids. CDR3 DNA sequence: TGTGCCAGCAGCGCGGGACTAGCGGCAGATACGCAGTATTTT. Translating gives CASSAGLAADTQYF. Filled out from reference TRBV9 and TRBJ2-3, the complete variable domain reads DSGVTQTPKHLITATGQRVTLRCSPRSGDLSVYWYQQSLDQGLQFLIQYYNGEERAKGNILERFSAQQFPDLHSELNLSSLELGDSALYFCASSAGLAADTQYFGPGTRLTVL.

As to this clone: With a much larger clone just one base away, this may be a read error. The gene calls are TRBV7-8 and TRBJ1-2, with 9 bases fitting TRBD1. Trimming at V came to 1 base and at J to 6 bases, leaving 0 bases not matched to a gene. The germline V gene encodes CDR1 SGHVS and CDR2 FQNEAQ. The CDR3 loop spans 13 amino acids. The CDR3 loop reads CASSLGTGDGYTF. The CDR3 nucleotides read TGTGCCAGCAGCTTAGGGACAGGGGATGGCTACACCTTC.

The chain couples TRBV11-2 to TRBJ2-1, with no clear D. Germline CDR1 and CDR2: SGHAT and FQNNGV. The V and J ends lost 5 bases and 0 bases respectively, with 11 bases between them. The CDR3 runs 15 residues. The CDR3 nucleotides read TGTGCCAGCAGCCCTGACCGCGGCTCCTACAATGAGCAGTTCTTC. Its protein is CASSPDRGSYNEQFF. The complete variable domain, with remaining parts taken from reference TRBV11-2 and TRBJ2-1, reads EAGVAQSPRYKIIEKRQSVAFWCNPISGHATLYWYQQILGQGPKLLIQFQNNGVVDDSQLPKDRFSAERLKGVDSTLKIQPAKLEDSAVYLCASSPDRGSYNEQFFGPGTRLTVL.

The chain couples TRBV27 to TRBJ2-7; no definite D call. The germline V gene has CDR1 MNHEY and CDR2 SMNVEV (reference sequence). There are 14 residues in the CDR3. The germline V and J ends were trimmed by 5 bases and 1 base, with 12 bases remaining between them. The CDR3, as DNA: TGTGCCAGCAGTCCCGGTTCGATTTCCTACGAGCAGTACTTC. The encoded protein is CASSPGSISYEQYF.

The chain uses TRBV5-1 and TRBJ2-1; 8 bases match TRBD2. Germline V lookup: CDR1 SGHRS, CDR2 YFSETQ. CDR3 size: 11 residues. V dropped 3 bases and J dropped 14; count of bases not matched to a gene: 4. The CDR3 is CASSWGLEEFF. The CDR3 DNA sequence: TGCGCCAGCAGCTGGGGACTAGAGGAGTTCTTC.

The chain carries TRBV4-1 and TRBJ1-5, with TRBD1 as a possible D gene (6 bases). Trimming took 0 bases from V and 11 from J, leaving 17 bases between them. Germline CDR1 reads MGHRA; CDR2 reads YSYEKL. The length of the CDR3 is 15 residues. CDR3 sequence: CASSQDGSGGQAQHF. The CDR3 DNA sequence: TGCGCCAGCAGCCAAGATGGCAGCGGGGGGCAAGCCCAGCATTTT.

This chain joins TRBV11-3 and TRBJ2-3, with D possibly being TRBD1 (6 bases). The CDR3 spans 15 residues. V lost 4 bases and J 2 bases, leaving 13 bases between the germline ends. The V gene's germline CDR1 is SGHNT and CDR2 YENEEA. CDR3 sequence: CASSYTGISTDTQYF. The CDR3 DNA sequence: TGTGCCAGCAGCTACACAGGGATTTCCACAGATACGCAGTATTTT.

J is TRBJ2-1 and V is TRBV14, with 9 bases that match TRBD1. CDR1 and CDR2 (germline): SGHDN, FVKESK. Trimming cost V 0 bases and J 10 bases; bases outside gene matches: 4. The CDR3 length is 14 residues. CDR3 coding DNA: TGTGCCAGCAGCCAAGAACAGGGGGCGGGGGAGCAGTTCTTC. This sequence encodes CASSQEQGAGEQFF.

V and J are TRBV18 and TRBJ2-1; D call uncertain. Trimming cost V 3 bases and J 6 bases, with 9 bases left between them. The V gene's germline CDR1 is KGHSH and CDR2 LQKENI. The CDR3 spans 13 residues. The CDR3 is CASSPIQSNEQFF. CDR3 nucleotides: TGTGCCAGCTCACCTATACAGAGCAATGAGCAGTTCTTC.

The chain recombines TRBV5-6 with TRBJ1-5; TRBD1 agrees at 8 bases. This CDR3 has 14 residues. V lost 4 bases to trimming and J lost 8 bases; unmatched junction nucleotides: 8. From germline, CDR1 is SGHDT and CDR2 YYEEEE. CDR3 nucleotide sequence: TGTGCCAGCAGCCCGCGGACAGGGTACGAGCCCCAGCATTTT. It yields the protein CASSPRTGYEPQHF.

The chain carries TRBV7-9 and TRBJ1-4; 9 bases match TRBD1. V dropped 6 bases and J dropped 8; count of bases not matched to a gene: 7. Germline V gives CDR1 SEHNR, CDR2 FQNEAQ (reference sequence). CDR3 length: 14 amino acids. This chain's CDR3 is CASRLQGAREKLFF. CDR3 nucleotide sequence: TGTGCCAGCAGATTACAGGGGGCGCGGGAAAAACTGTTTTTT.